The next 19 T cell receptor beta chains were all read from a single sample in a study of cytomegalovirus exposure and HLA in healthy donors. Both 60 Vbeta primers and 13 Jbeta primers went into the PCR. The table came from immunoSEQ multiplex PCR; TCRdb's copy has only in-frame clones and leaves some out. The sample has 150,000 to 200,000 clones; approximately 72% are singletons. Sequencing was performed on PBMCs. Receptors were obtained from a human donor in good health.

On this clone itself: At one boundary the junction diverges from the germline segment, which might be a read error. The J gene is TRBJ2-5, the V gene TRBV7-7; D may be TRBD2 (5 bases). This CDR3 is 14 amino acids long. The germline CDR1 and CDR2 sequences are SSHAT and FNYEAQ (reference sequence). This CDR3 reads CASSHGGPQETQYF. In DNA, the CDR3 is TGTGCTAGCAGCCATGGCGGGCCGCAAGAGACCCAGTACTTC.

Details on this clone: This CDR3 is also generated by other DNA sequences in the sample. The CDR3 loop reads CASSRGTSGGEFYEQYF. CDR3 in DNA: TGCGCCAGCAGCCGTGGGACTAGCGGGGGGGAATTCTACGAGCAGTACTTC. The chain joins TRBV5-1 to TRBJ2-7, with 16 bases aligning to TRBD2. CDR1 and CDR2 from the germline V gene are SGHRS and YFSETQ. The V gene end was trimmed by 4 bases and the J gene end by 3 bases; junction bases not matched to a gene: 7. The CDR3 runs 17 residues.

The chain combines TRBV7-9 with TRBJ2-5; 7 bases fit TRBD1. Gene TRBJ2-7 matches the end of the DNA better, so the J call may be wrong. Germline loops: CDR1 SEHNR, CDR2 FQNEAQ (reference sequence). The CDR3 is made up of 15 amino acids. CDR3 amino acids: CASSPRTGNPYEQYF. Here the CDR3 DNA reads TGTGCCAGCAGCCCGAGGACAGGAAATCCCTACGAGCAGTACTTC.

This clone was observed a few times. The chain recombines TRBV4-3 with TRBJ1-5; D ambiguous. This CDR3 spans 15 amino acids. Trimming removed 0 bases from V and 2 bases from J, with 8 bases in between. In germline, CDR1 is LGHNA, CDR2 YSLEER. CDR3 in amino acids: CASSQDSVGNQPQHF. The CDR3 nucleotides read TGCGCCAGCAGCCAAGATTCCGTTGGCAATCAGCCCCAGCATTTT.

This clone was seen a few times. This chain connects TRBV30 to TRBJ2-7; 7 bases match TRBD1. Germline loops: CDR1 GTSNPN, CDR2 SVGIG (reference sequence). The CDR3 is made up of 15 amino acids. J gave up 5 bases and V 3 bases, and 13 bases lay outside the gene matches. The CDR3, as DNA: TGTGCCTGGAGAGAGGGGGCAGGGGAAGAGGACGAGCAGTACTTC. Its translation is CAWREGAGEEDEQYF.

This sequence joins TRBV5-1 and TRBJ2-5; TRBD1 matches 11 bases. This CDR3 has 17 amino acids. Germline CDR1 reads SGHRS; CDR2 reads YFSETQ. The V gene end was trimmed by 6 bases and the J gene end by 0 bases; junction bases not matched to a gene: 10. CDR3 nucleotide sequence: TGCGCCAGCACCAGATCTGGGACAGGGGGGAACCAAGAGACCCAGTACTTC. Amino acid sequence: CASTRSGTGGNQETQYF. Filled out from reference TRBV5-1 and TRBJ2-5, the complete variable domain reads KAGVTQTPRYLIKTRGQQVTLSCSPISGHRSVSWYQQTPGQGLQFLFEYFSETQRNKGNFPGRFSGRQFSNSRSEMNVSTLELGDSALYLCASTRSGTGGNQETQYFGPGTRLLVL.

The chain employs TRBV5-4 and TRBJ2-1; tentative D call: TRBD2 (5 bases). This CDR3 region has 12 residues. Germline lookup yields CDR1 SGHNT and CDR2 YYREEE (reference sequence). The germline V and J ends were trimmed by 0 bases and 9 bases, with 7 bases remaining between them. CDR3 nucleotides: TGTGCCAGCAGCTTGGGAGCGGCTGAGCAGTTCTTC. Translating it yields CASSLGAAEQFF.

V usage is TRBV18 and J usage is TRBJ2-7, with 9 positions matching TRBD2. This CDR3 comprises 16 residues. With 4 bases clipped from V and 4 bases from J, the junction kept 11 bases outside the gene matches. The germline V gene encodes CDR1 KGHSH and CDR2 LQKENI. This CDR3 reads CASSRPAGGLRYEQYF. The DNA for the CDR3 is TGTGCCAGCTCACGCCCTGCGGGGGGGCTTCGGTACGAGCAGTACTTC.

The V gene is TRBV7-9, the J gene TRBJ1-1, with 7 bases identical to TRBD1. In germline, CDR1 is SEHNR, CDR2 FQNEAQ (reference sequence). Trimming at V came to 3 bases and at J to 3 bases, leaving 4 bases not matched to a gene. This CDR3 is 14 amino acids long. Written as DNA, the CDR3 is TGTGCCAGCAGCTTTCAGGGGGGTTACACTGAAGCTTTCTTT. This encodes CASSFQGGYTEAFF.

The chain is built from TRBV7-9 and TRBJ1-1; 12 bases align to TRBD1. The ends lost 6 bases at V and 8 bases at J; junction bases unmatched: 4. Germline assignment: CDR1 SEHNR and CDR2 FQNEAQ (reference sequence). This CDR3 has 13 amino acids. The CDR3 sequence: CASRGQGASEAFF. CDR3 DNA: TGTGCCAGCAGGGGACAGGGGGCTTCCGAAGCTTTCTTT.

The CDR3 spells CASSPRADRGGTEAFF. The DNA of the CDR3 is TGTGCCAGCAGCCCCCGAGCGGACAGGGGTGGCACTGAAGCTTTCTTT. The chain employs TRBV7-9 and TRBJ1-1, with 9 nucleotides matching TRBD1. This CDR3 has 16 amino acids. V dropped 5 bases and J dropped 4; count of bases not matched to a gene: 11. The germline gives CDR1 SEHNR, CDR2 FQNEAQ (reference sequence). The whole variable domain, remainder taken from reference TRBV7-9 and TRBJ1-1, is DTGVSQNPRHKITKRGQNVTFRCDPISEHNRLYWYRQTLGQGPEFLTYFQNEAQLEKSRLLSDRFSAERPKGSFSTLEIQRTEQGDSAMYLCASSPRADRGGTEAFFGQGTRLTVV.

The chain couples TRBV5-5 to TRBJ1-2, with 7 bases lining up with TRBD1. This CDR3 comprises 14 residues. Germline CDR1 is SGHKS and CDR2 is YYEKEE (reference sequence). V trimming: 5 bases; J trimming: 5 bases; junction bases outside the gene matches: 9. The CDR3 DNA reads as TGTGCCAGCAGGGCGCCCGGCAGGGGGTATGGCTACACCTTC. Its protein product is CASRAPGRGYGYTF.

The chain carries TRBV30 and TRBJ2-2, with 7 bases matching TRBD1. Germline assignment: CDR1 GTSNPN and CDR2 SVGIG (reference sequence). The CDR3 is 16 amino acids. Trimming took 1 base from V and 4 from J; bases not matched to a gene: 9. For the CDR3, the DNA is TGTGCCTGGAGTGAACTCCCCGGGACAGTCACCGGGGAGCTGTTTTTT. Protein: CAWSELPGTVTGELFF. Based on the CDR3 plus reference TRBV30 and TRBJ2-2, the full variable domain is SQTIHQWPATLVQPVGSPLSLECTVEGTSNPNLYWYRQAAGRGLQLLFYSVGIGQISSEVPQNLSASRPQDRQFILSSKKLLLSDSGFYLCAWSELPGTVTGELFFGEGSRLTVL.

This chain links TRBV1 with TRBJ1-6; no check of the table's D call, TRBD1, against the DNA was made. TRBV1 is recorded as a pseudogene. This CDR3 comprises 16 residues. CDR3 nucleotide sequence: TGCACCAGCAACCTCGGACAGGTCTCCTATAATTCACCCCTCCACTTT. Amino acid sequence: CTSNLGQVSYNSPLHF.

This sequence joins TRBV2 and TRBJ2-7; TRBD1 might be the D (6 bases). The CDR3 contains 12 residues. Trimming shortened V by 9 bases and J by 3 bases, and 12 bases separated the two germline ends. The germline V gene encodes CDR1 SNHLY and CDR2 FYNNEI. The CDR3 spells CAREDSIYEQYF. The CDR3 DNA reads TGTGCCAGGGAGGACAGCATCTACGAGCAGTACTTC. Full variable domain (outside the CDR3, taken from reference TRBV2 and TRBJ2-7): EPEVTQTPSHQVTQMGQEVILRCVPISNHLYFYWYRQILGQKVEFLVSFYNNEISEKSEIFDDQFSVERPDGSNFTLKIRSTKLEDSAMYFCAREDSIYEQYFGPGTRLTVT.

The chain joins TRBV27 to TRBJ1-5; D is undetermined. The CDR3 runs to 14 residues. Germline loops: CDR1 MNHEY, CDR2 SMNVEV (reference sequence). Between the trimmed V and J ends, which lost 6 bases and 0 bases, there was a span of 9 bases. The CDR3 DNA reads TGTGCCAGCAGATATATCTATAGCAATCAGCCCCAGCATTTT. This codes for CASRYIYSNQPQHF.

This clone was recorded only once. This sequence joins TRBV4-1 and TRBJ2-7, with TRBD1 as a possible D gene (5 bases). Trimming removed 4 bases at V and 3 bases at J, with 16 bases between. The CDR3 loop spans 15 amino acids. The germline V gene has CDR1 MGHRA and CDR2 YSYEKL. The CDR3 DNA reads TGCGCCAGCAGCCTCCTGACAGATTACTACTACGAGCAGTACTTC. Its translation is CASSLLTDYYYEQYF.

This chain joins TRBV7-9 and TRBJ1-2, with 7 bases aligning to TRBD1. V shed 4 bases and J 8 bases; nucleotides not matched to a gene: 4. Germline assignment: CDR1 SEHNR and CDR2 FQNEAQ (reference sequence). The CDR3 spans 12 residues. CDR3 protein: CASSSDREGYTF. The CDR3, as DNA: TGTGCCAGCAGCTCAGACAGGGAAGGCTACACCTTC.

The J gene is TRBJ2-3, the V gene TRBV5-1; the match to TRBD2 covers 13 bases. The J segment lost 1 base and the V segment lost 1 base, leaving 6 bases of the junction unmatched. The CDR3 is made up of 18 amino acids. Germline CDR1 and CDR2: SGHRS and YFSETQ. The CDR3 sequence is CASSLTGLAGSGTDTQYF. The CDR3 DNA reads TGCGCCAGCAGCTTGACGGGACTAGCGGGGTCGGGCACAGATACGCAGTATTTT. The variable domain in full, completed from reference TRBV5-1 and TRBJ2-3, reads KAGVTQTPRYLIKTRGQQVTLSCSPISGHRSVSWYQQTPGQGLQFLFEYFSETQRNKGNFPGRFSGRQFSNSRSEMNVSTLELGDSALYLCASSLTGLAGSGTDTQYFGPGTRLTVL.